The entry that follows covers one TCR beta chain sequence. Its target is not known. This sample was taken from a study of cytomegalovirus exposure and HLA in healthy donors. CDR1 and CDR2 (germline): SGHAT, FQNNGV. V lost 2 bases and J 4 bases, leaving 13 bases between the germline ends. The CDR3 is 15 amino acids. Study-wide findings and caveats: A later analysis showed that HLA-associated TCR beta chains had undergone more clonal expansion than equally common others.

Amplification used 60 Vbeta primers and 13 Jbeta primers. The data were produced by immunoSEQ multiplex PCR, yet TCRdb's version contains in-frame clones alone and is incomplete. The repertoire has 30,000 to 45,000 clones, approximately 90% of them found once; the top ten carry over 9.5%. This TCR was sampled from a woman aged 40 to 50 in good health and CMV-seropositive. Sequenced: PBMCs. The V gene is TRBV11-2, the J gene TRBJ2-3; D possibly corresponds to TRBD1 (7 bases). The CDR3 is CASSLRGQRADTQYF. The CDR3 region has the DNA TGTGCCAGCAGCTTACGGGGACAGCGGGCAGATACGCAGTATTTT.